This TCR beta chain was recovered during a study of post-analysis software for immune sequencing data. In the study overall: The disease courses covered relapsing-remitting, secondary progressive and progressive-relapsing multiple sclerosis.

The CDR3 covers 15 residues. V was pared by 4 bases and J by 7 bases, with 10 bases of the junction left unmatched. This clonotype has just a few counts. Its target is not known. Unique molecular identifiers had been added to the TCR beta cDNA libraries. T cells numbering about 0.9 to 10 million yielded cDNA molecules that totaled roughly 0.5 million. Each CDR3 protein is one row after TCRdb ran MiXCR on the PCR reads. The data show fewer than 850,000 distinct CDR3 sequences, just under 30% seen once. Study observations and caveats: Diversity measured as normalized Chao1 was significantly lower in multiple sclerosis patients than in controls. Roughly 5 TRBV segments occurring more often in patients than controls included TRBV5-6, TRBV5-1 and TRBV20-1.

The sequence came from a girl aged 5-17 years with multiple sclerosis. Input material: blood. This chain links TRBV12-3 or TRBV12-4 with TRBJ1-5; 7 positions match TRBD1. Here the CDR3 DNA reads TGTGCCAGCAGTTACACAGGGGTAGCGCACCAGCCCCAGCATTTT. This codes for CASSYTGVAHQPQHF.